Following are 18 T cell receptor beta chains from one sample sequenced in a study of cytomegalovirus exposure and HLA in healthy donors. 13 Jbeta primers and 60 Vbeta primers were used for the PCR. Profiled with immunoSEQ multiplex PCR; TCRdb holds only in-frame clones, not every one. The sample includes some 70,000 clones, about 80% of them seen just once. The sample was PBMCs. These TCRs come from a man between 18 and 29 years old in good health and CMV-seronegative.

This clone has just one count. The chain employs TRBV27 and TRBJ2-5; D gene uncertain. Germline V gene lookup returns CDR1 MNHEY and CDR2 SMNVEV (reference sequence). This CDR3 is 12 amino acids long. V was shortened by 6 bases and J by 7 bases, with 12 bases between the two germline ends. This CDR3 is CASRTRSGTQYF. The CDR3 nucleotides read TGTGCCAGCAGAACTCGGAGTGGGACCCAGTACTTC.

The CDR3 DNA sequence: TGTGCCAGCAGCTTAGGTCGCAGGCACACCGGGGAGCTGTTTTTT. Encoded protein: CASSLGRRHTGELFF. This chain joins TRBV11-2 and TRBJ2-2; D gene unclear. The CDR3 runs 15 residues. Germline V lookup: CDR1 SGHAT, CDR2 FQNNGV. Trimming pared 1 base from V and 3 bases from J, leaving 9 bases between.

This clone was picked up one time. The V and J genes are TRBV6-5 and TRBJ2-2; a possible D gene is TRBD1 (6 bases). Germline V gene sequence: CDR1 MNHEY, CDR2 SVGAGI. Trimming left V 5 bases short and J 4 bases short, with 14 bases between. This CDR3 is 15 amino acids long. CDR3 loop: CASSPRGLTTGELFF. CDR3 DNA: TGTGCCAGCAGTCCCAGGGGTTTGACCACCGGGGAGCTGTTTTTT.

This clone was observed a handful of times. The chain links TRBV6-6 to TRBJ2-5, with 8 bases fitting TRBD2. The germline CDR1 and CDR2 sequences are MNHNY and SVGAGI (reference sequence). This CDR3 contains 15 residues. The V segment lost 5 bases and the J segment 2 bases; nucleotides outside the gene matches: 7. CDR3 nucleotide sequence: TGTGCCAGCAGTCCGACGGGGGGGCCGCAAGAGACCCAGTACTTC. It translates to CASSPTGGPQETQYF.

V and J are TRBV5-8 and TRBJ1-1, with D perhaps matching TRBD1 (6 bases). The CDR3 has 15 residues. The germline V gene has CDR1 SGHTS and CDR2 YDEGEE. The germline V and J ends were trimmed by 4 bases and 4 bases, with 17 bases remaining between them. The CDR3 nucleotides read TGTGCCAGCAGCGGGACACAGGGTTGGAGCACTGAAGCTTTCTTT. It yields the protein CASSGTQGWSTEAFF.

The genes are TRBV7-8 and TRBJ2-4; TRBD1 is a possible D gene (7 bases). Germline V CDR1 and CDR2: SGHVS, FQNEAQ. With 5 bases removed from V and 3 bases from J, the gap between germline ends came to 26 bases. The CDR3 runs to 19 residues. CDR3 amino acids: CASSEPRTGARRDKNIQYF. Here the CDR3 DNA reads TGTGCCAGCAGCGAACCCCGGACAGGAGCCCGGAGGGACAAAAACATTCAGTACTTC.

The V gene is TRBV19, the J gene TRBJ2-5; a possible D gene is TRBD2 (5 bases). Deletions cut 4 bases from V and 4 bases from J, with 13 bases between. The CDR3 loop spans 14 amino acids. Germline V gene lookup returns CDR1 LNHDA and CDR2 SQIVND (reference sequence). CDR3 region: CASSTRISGETQYF. CDR3 DNA: TGTGCCAGTAGTACACGAATCAGCGGAGAGACCCAGTACTTC.

This clone was observed a handful of times. The chain employs TRBV5-1 and TRBJ1-4; 7 nucleotides agree with TRBD1. The junction had 6 bases not matched to a gene; V was cut back by 0 bases and J by 7 bases. The germline V gene has CDR1 SGHRS and CDR2 YFSETQ. The CDR3 length is 15 residues. CDR3 nucleotide sequence: TGCGCCAGCAGCTTGGAGGGGGCGCGGATTGAAAAACTGTTTTTT. Translating it yields CASSLEGARIEKLFF.

The gene calls are TRBV6-1 and TRBJ1-1; 9 nucleotides line up with TRBD1. CDR3 length equals 16 residues. With V trimmed by 1 base and J by 12 bases, 15 bases remained unmatched. Germline CDR1 reads MNHNS; CDR2 reads SASEGT. CDR3: CASSEDRDRVWGLSFF. CDR3 coding DNA: TGTGCCAGCAGTGAAGACCGGGACAGGGTGTGGGGCCTGTCTTTCTTT.

The CDR3 nucleotides are TGTGCCAGCCGGGGGTTTGACGCCGGGGAGCTGTTTTTT. It specifies CASRGFDAGELFF. The chain uses TRBV13 and TRBJ2-2, with D possibly TRBD2 on 6 matching bases. CDR1 is PRHDT and CDR2 is FYEKMQ in the germline V gene (reference sequence). The CDR3 consists of 13 residues. V was trimmed by 8 bases and J by 6 bases, leaving 13 bases between them. Together with reference TRBV13 and TRBJ2-2, the CDR3 gives the full variable domain: AAGVIQSPRHLIKEKRETATLKCYPIPRHDTVYWYQQGPGQDPQFLISFYEKMQSDKGSIPDRFSAQQFSDYHSELNMSSLELGDSALYFCASRGFDAGELFFGEGSRLTVL.

The CDR3 protein is CASMLGQGNTEAFF. For the CDR3, the DNA is TGTGCCAGCATGCTGGGACAGGGAAACACTGAAGCTTTCTTT. The gene calls are TRBV7-9 and TRBJ1-1, with 9 bases identical to TRBD1. There are 14 residues in the CDR3. J was trimmed by 2 bases and V by 7 bases; bases with no gene match: 5. Looked up from germline, CDR1 is SEHNR and CDR2 is FQNEAQ (reference sequence).

This chain links TRBV28 with TRBJ2-7, with TRBD1 matching over 8 bases. Trimming cost V 5 bases and J 2 bases; bases outside gene matches: 5. CDR1 and CDR2 (germline): MDHEN, SYDVKM. The CDR3 has 14 amino acids. The CDR3 is CASSRPQGAYEQYV. The CDR3 DNA follows: TGTGCCAGCAGTCGACCACAGGGGGCCTACGAGCAGTACGTC.

The chain carries TRBV7-2 and TRBJ2-3; D not certain. Trimming removed 1 base at V and 4 bases at J, with 6 bases between. In germline, CDR1 is SGHTA, CDR2 FQGNSA. The CDR3 runs 13 residues. The DNA of the CDR3 is TGTGCCAGCAGCTTAGTATCGGCAGATACGCAGTATTTT. Amino acids: CASSLVSADTQYF.

The chain links TRBV4-3 to TRBJ1-1; D is ambiguous. This CDR3 contains 20 residues. V was shortened by 0 bases and J by 1 base, with 24 bases between the two germline ends. Germline V gene lookup returns CDR1 LGHNA and CDR2 YSLEER. This chain's CDR3 is CASSQENTGPEKPQNTEAFF. The CDR3 nucleotides are TGCGCCAGCAGCCAAGAAAACACGGGTCCAGAAAAACCTCAGAACACTGAAGCTTTCTTT.

This chain uses TRBV9 with TRBJ2-3; D gene uncertain. V was trimmed by 0 bases and J by 2 bases, leaving 7 bases between them. Germline V gene lookup returns CDR1 SGDLS and CDR2 YYNGEE. The CDR3 covers 14 residues. The CDR3 sequence is CASSVEHITDTQYF. CDR3 DNA: TGTGCCAGCAGCGTAGAACACATCACAGATACGCAGTATTTT.

The chain recombines TRBV28 with TRBJ1-2, with D tentatively TRBD1 (6 bases). The V and J ends lost 5 bases and 4 bases respectively, with 8 bases between them. The CDR3 consists of 12 residues. Germline-derived CDR1 and CDR2 are MDHEN and SYDVKM. CDR3 DNA sequence: TGTGCCAGCAGTCGGACAGCCTATGGCTACACCTTC. This encodes CASSRTAYGYTF.

This clone appeared a few times. The rearrangement links TRBV27 to TRBJ2-1, with TRBD2 matching 7 bases. This CDR3 comprises 15 residues. The germline V gene has CDR1 MNHEY and CDR2 SMNVEV (reference sequence). Trimming took 4 bases from V and 7 from J; bases not matched to a gene: 10. CDR3 sequence: CASSSLGGTHNEQFF. CDR3 coding DNA: TGTGCCAGCAGTTCCTTGGGGGGGACTCATAATGAGCAGTTCTTC.

This clone was observed once. The chain joins TRBV19 to TRBJ2-3, with a weak D call TRBD2 (5 bases). The germline gives CDR1 LNHDA, CDR2 SQIVND (reference sequence). Trimming removed 0 bases at V and 8 bases at J, with 15 bases between. The CDR3 spans 15 residues. The CDR3 here is CASSIDRGFEGTQYF. The CDR3 bases are TGTGCCAGTAGTATAGATCGAGGGTTCGAGGGTACGCAGTATTTT.